This TCR beta chain was found in a study of regulatory T cells in long-lasting Graves disease. Study-wide findings and caveats: Because few samples were included, accuracy may have been lower. Repertoires from persistent disease leaned toward TRBV28, TRBJ1-2 and TRBJ2-5.

Both iRepertoire HTBI primers and Arm-PCR of CDR3 regions were used to build the TCR beta libraries. From the multiplex PCR reads, TCRdb called clonotypes with MiXCR, one entry per CDR3 protein. The table includes hundreds of thousands of distinct CDR3 sequences, approximately 29% detected once. To note about this clonotype: Its matching antigen is unknown.

The CDR3 loop spans 17 amino acids. Looked up from germline, CDR1 is LGHDT and CDR2 is YNNKEL (reference sequence). Trimming cost V 6 bases and J 9 bases; bases outside gene matches: 20. Time point here: persistent/refractory GD, antithyroid drugs over 5 years with positive TRAb. There was RNA extracted from PBMCs, and the TCR library was made from it. Patients were enrolled at an endocrinology department in Xi'an, China. The source was peripheral blood mononuclear cells (PBMCs), collected when the disease was refractory, from a patient treated with antithyroid drugs. The chain is built from TRBV3-1 and TRBJ1-1; TRBD1 agrees at 9 bases. The sequence was obtained from a female donor with Graves disease. CDR3 residues: CASRPPFSVGQGVKAFF. The CDR3 region has the DNA TGTGCCAGCAGACCGCCCTTCAGTGTGGGACAGGGTGTTAAAGCTTTCTTT.